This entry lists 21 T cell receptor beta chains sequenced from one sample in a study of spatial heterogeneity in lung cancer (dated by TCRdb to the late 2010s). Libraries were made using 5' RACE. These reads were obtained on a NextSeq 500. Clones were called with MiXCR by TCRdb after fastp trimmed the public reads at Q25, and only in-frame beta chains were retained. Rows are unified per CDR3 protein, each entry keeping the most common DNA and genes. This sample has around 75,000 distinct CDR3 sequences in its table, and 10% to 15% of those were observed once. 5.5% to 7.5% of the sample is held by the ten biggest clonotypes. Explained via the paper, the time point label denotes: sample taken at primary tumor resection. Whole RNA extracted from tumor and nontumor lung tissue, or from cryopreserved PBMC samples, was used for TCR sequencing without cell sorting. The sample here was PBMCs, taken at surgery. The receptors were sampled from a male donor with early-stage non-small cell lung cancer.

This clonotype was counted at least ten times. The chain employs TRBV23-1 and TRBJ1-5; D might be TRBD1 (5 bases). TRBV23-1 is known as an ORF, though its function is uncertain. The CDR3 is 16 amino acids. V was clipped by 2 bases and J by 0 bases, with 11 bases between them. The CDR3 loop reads CASSQPQGYSNQPQHF. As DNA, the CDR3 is TGCGCCAGCAGTCAACCCCAGGGATATAGCAATCAGCCCCAGCATTTT.

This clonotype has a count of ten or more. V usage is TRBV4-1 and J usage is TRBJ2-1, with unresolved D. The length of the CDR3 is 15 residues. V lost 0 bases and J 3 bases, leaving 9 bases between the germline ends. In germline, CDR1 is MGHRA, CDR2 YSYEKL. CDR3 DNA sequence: TGCGCCAGCAGCCAAGATCTTCCGGGCTACAATGAGCAGTTCTTC. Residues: CASSQDLPGYNEQFF.

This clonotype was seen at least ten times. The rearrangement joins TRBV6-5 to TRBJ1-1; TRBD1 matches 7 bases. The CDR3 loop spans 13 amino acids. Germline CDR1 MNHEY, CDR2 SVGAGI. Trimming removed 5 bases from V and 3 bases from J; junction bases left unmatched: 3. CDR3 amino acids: CASSDRVDTEAFF. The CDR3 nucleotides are TGTGCCAGCAGTGACAGGGTTGACACTGAAGCTTTCTTT.

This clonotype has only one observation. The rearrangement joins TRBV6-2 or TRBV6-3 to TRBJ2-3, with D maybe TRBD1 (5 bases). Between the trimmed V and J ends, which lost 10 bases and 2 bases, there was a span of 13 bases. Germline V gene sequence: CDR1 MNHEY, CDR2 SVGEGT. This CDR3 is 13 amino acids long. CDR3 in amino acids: CATDDRPTDTQYF. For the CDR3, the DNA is TGTGCCACCGACGACAGACCCACAGATACGCAGTATTTT.

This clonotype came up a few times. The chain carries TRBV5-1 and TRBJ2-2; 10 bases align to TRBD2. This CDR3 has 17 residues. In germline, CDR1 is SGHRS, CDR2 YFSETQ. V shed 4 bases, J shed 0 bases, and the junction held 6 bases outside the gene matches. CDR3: CASSPGLAVTNTGELFF. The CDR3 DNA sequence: TGCGCCAGCAGCCCAGGACTAGCGGTAACGAACACCGGGGAGCTGTTTTTT.

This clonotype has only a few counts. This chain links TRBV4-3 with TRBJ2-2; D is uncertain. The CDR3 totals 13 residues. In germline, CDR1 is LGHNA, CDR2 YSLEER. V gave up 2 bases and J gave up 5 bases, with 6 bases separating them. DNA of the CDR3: TGCGCCAGCAGCCAACCCCCTACCGGGGAGCTGTTTTTT. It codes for CASSQPPTGELFF.

The CDR3 reads CSAREGGSNQPQHF. The CDR3 bases are TGCAGTGCTAGAGAGGGAGGGAGCAATCAGCCCCAGCATTTT. J is TRBJ1-5 and V is TRBV20-1; the D is unclear. CDR1 and CDR2 from the germline V gene are DFQATT and SNEGSKA (reference sequence). With 0 bases removed from V and 1 base from J, the gap between germline ends came to 7 bases. The CDR3 is 14 residues long.

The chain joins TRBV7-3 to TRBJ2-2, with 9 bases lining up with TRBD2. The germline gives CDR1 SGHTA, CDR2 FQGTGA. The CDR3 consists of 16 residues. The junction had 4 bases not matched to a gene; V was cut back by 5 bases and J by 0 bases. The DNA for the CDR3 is TGTGCCAGCAGCCTAGCGGGACCAGCGAACACCGGGGAGCTGTTTTTT. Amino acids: CASSLAGPANTGELFF.

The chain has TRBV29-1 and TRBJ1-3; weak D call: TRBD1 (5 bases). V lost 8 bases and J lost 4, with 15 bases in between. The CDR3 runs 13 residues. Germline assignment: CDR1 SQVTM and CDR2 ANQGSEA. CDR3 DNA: TGCAGCTCCCTGTGGGGGAGGGGAAACACCATATATTTT. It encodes CSSLWGRGNTIYF.

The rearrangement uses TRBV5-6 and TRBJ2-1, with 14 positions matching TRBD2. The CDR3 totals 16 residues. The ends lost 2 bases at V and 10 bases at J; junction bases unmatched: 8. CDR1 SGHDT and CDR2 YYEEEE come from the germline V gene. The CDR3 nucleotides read TGTGCCAGCAGCTTACCCGGGACTAGCGGGGGAGGGGAGCAGTTCTTC. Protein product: CASSLPGTSGGGEQFF. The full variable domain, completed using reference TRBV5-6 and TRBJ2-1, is DAGVTQSPTHLIKTRGQQVTLRCSPKSGHDTVSWYQQALGQGPQFIFQYYEEEERQRGNFPDRFSGHQFPNYSSELNVNALLLGDSALYLCASSLPGTSGGGEQFFGPGTRLTVL.

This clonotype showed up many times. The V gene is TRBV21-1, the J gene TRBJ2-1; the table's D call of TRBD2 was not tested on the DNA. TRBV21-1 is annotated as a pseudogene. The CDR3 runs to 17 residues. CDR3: CASSKVRGTRPDNEQFF. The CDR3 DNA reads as TGTGCCAGCAGCAAAGTAAGGGGGACTAGACCTGACAATGAGCAGTTCTTC.

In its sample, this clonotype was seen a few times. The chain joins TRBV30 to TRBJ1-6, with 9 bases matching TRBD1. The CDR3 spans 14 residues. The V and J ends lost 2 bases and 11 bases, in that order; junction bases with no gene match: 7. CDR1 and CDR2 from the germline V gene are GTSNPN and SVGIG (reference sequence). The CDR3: CAWSSGTGSTPLHF. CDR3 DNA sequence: TGTGCCTGGAGTTCCGGGACAGGGAGCACACCCCTCCACTTT.

The CDR3 nucleotides are TGTGCCAGCAGCCCCGGGAGAAGAAACACCATATATTTT. Its translation: CASSPGRRNTIYF. The genes are TRBV5-6 and TRBJ1-3, with D uncertain. V lost 4 bases and J 5 bases, leaving 10 bases between the germline ends. This CDR3 spans 13 amino acids. In germline, CDR1 is SGHDT, CDR2 YYEEEE.

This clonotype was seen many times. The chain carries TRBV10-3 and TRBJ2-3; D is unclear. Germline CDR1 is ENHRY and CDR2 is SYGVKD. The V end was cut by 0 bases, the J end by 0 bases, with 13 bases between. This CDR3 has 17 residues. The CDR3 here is CAISESRRSTSTDTQYF. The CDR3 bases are TGTGCCATCAGTGAGTCCCGGCGGTCCACTAGCACAGATACGCAGTATTTT.

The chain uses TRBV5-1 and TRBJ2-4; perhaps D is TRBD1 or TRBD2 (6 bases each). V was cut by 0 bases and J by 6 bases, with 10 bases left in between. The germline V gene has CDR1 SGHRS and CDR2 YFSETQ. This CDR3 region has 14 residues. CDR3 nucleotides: TGCGCCAGCAGCTTGGAAGGGGGACTAAACATTCAGTACTTC. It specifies CASSLEGGLNIQYF. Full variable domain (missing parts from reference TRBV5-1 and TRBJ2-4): KAGVTQTPRYLIKTRGQQVTLSCSPISGHRSVSWYQQTPGQGLQFLFEYFSETQRNKGNFPGRFSGRQFSNSRSEMNVSTLELGDSALYLCASSLEGGLNIQYFGAGTRLSVL.

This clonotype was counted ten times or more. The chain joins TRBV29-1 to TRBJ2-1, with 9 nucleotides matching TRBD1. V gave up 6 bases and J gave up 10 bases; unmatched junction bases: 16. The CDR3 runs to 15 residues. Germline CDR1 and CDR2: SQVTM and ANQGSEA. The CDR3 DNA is TGCAGCGTCGAACTCCCGGGACAGGGCGTTTGGGAGCAGTTCTTC. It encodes CSVELPGQGVWEQFF.

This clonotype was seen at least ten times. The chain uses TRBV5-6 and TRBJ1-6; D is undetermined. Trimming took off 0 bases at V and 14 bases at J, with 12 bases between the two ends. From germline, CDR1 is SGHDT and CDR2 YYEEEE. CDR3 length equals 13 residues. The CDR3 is CASSLATSLTLHF. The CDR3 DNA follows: TGTGCCAGCAGCTTGGCGACCTCCCTCACCCTCCACTTT.

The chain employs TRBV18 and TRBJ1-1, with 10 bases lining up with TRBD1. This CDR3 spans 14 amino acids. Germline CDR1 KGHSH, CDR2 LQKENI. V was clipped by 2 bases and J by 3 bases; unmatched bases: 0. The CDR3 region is CASSPGTGDTEAFF. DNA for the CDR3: TGTGCCAGCTCACCAGGGACAGGGGACACTGAAGCTTTCTTT. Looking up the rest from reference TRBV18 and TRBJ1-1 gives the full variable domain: NAGVMQNPRHLVRRRGQEARLRCSPMKGHSHVYWYRQLPEEGLKFMVYLQKENIIDESGMPKERFSAEFPKEGPSILRIQQVVRGDSAAYFCASSPGTGDTEAFFGQGTRLTVV.

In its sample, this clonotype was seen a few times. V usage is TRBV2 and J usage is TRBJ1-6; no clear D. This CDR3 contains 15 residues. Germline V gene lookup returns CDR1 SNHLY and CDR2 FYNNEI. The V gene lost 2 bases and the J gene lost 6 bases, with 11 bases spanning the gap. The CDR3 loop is CASSERARTNSPLHF. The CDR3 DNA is TGTGCCAGCAGTGAAAGGGCCAGGACTAATTCACCCCTCCACTTT.

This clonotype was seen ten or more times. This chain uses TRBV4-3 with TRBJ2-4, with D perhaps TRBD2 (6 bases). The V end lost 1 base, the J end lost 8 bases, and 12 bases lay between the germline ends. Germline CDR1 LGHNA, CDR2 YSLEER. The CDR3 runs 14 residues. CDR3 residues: CASSQGAGTDIQYF. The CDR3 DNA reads TGCGCCAGCAGCCAAGGGGCGGGGACGGACATTCAGTACTTC.

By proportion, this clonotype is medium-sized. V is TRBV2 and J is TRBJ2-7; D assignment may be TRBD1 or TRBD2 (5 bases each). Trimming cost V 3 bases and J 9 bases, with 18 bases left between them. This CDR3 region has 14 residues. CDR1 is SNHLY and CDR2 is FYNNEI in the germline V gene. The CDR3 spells CASSEPLRGPVQYF. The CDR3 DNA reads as TGTGCCAGCAGTGAGCCCCTCCGGGGCCCAGTGCAGTACTTC.